Sequencing of this TCR beta chain was carried out in a study of T cell repertoires in cytomegalovirus infection. TCRdb reprocessed the reads via MiXCR and lists one record per CDR3 protein. The repertoire has 400,000 or so distinct CDR3 sequences, around 18% of them found once; the top ten carry roughly 8.7%. This clonotype was counted ten times or more. The ends were cut back, 2 bases at V and 4 bases at J, with 12 bases in the middle. Looked up from germline, CDR1 is MGHRA and CDR2 is YSYEKL. The CDR3 spans 15 residues. The chain couples TRBV4-1 to TRBJ2-1; the D gene is possibly TRBD2 (6 bases). Sequencing input: PBMCs. The source is a human donor in good health (CMV status not recorded). Some clones in this sample may be carry-over from other donors' samples. The CDR3 region has the DNA TGCGCCAGCAGCCAAACGGAGCGGGCATACAATGAGCAGTTCTTC. Residues: CASSQTERAYNEQFF.